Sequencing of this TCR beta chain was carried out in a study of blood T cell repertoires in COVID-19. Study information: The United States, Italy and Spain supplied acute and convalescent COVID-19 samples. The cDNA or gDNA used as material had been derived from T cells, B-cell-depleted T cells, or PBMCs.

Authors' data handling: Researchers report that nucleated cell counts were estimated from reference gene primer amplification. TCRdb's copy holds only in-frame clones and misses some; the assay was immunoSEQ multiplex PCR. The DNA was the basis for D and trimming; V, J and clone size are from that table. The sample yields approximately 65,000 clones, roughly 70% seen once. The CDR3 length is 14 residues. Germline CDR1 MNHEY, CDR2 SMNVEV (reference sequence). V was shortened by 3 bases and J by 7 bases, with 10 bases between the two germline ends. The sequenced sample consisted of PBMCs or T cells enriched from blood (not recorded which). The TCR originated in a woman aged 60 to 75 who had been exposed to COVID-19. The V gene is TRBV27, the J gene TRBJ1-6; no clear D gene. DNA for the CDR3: TGTGCCAGCAGTTTGCAACAGATAAATTCACCCCTCCACTTT. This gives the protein CASSLQQINSPLHF.